These T cell receptor beta chains were read from a single sample in a study of T-cell reconstitution after alpha-beta-depleted transplantation in children. TCRdb passed the PCR reads through MiXCR, listing each CDR3 protein once. The table lists roughly 190,000 distinct CDR3 sequences, roughly 15% of them singletons. The sequencing here drew on PBMCs from the stem cell graft donor, taken from the stem cell graft. These receptors all come from a human donor who donated a stem cell graft to a child with acute lymphoblastic leukemia. Each CDR3 is given without its conserved first and last residue. Each record gives: V gene, CDR3 protein.

v_gene: TRBV5-1
CDR3aa: ASSLGHYYEQY

v_gene: TRBV27
CDR3aa: ASSLFGAGRDTEAF

v_gene: TRBV6-1
CDR3aa: ASTSIGLAGRETQY

v_gene: TRBV19
CDR3aa: ASRKFTNEQF

v_gene: TRBV7-6
CDR3aa: ASSLGNNEQF

v_gene: TRBV12-3/TRBV12-4
CDR3aa: ASNLYNEQF

v_gene: TRBV4-2
CDR3aa: ASSHPPRGGNPISPSYEQY

v_gene: TRBV12-3/TRBV12-4
CDR3aa: ASSLDPRTGGWYTEAF

v_gene: TRBV7-9
CDR3aa: ASSLYRGSTYNEQF

v_gene: TRBV5-6
CDR3aa: ASSLFQGGSNQPQH

v_gene: TRBV6-2/TRBV6-3
CDR3aa: ASRLAGGTGELF

v_gene: TRBV5-1
CDR3aa: ASRPWDTSGVSYEQY

v_gene: TRBV7-9
CDR3aa: ASSFRVRDRVKETQY

v_gene: TRBV20-1
CDR3aa: SATSSMETQY

v_gene: TRBV12-3/TRBV12-4
CDR3aa: ASSSDGSSTDTQY

v_gene: TRBV2
CDR3aa: ASTPRTAGPSYNEQF

v_gene: TRBV7-2
CDR3aa: ASSRISSYGYT

v_gene: TRBV3-1
CDR3aa: ASSQDSSYSSYEQY

v_gene: TRBV29-1
CDR3aa: SALRQGSPGELF

v_gene: TRBV20-1
CDR3aa: SAEGLAGVGPDTQY

v_gene: TRBV7-8
CDR3aa: ASSVGRGGDTQY

v_gene: TRBV5-1
CDR3aa: ASAIIAGEGETQY

v_gene: TRBV12-3/TRBV12-4
CDR3aa: ASRESRIITEAF

v_gene: TRBV7-2
CDR3aa: ASSLVSATQNEQF

v_gene: TRBV12-3/TRBV12-4
CDR3aa: ASTNNRRLAGVSEQF

v_gene: TRBV24-1
CDR3aa: ATSDSQVEVTDTQY

v_gene: TRBV6-5
CDR3aa: ASRGVTGISTDTQY

v_gene: TRBV10-3
CDR3aa: AISESGGREETQY

v_gene: TRBV11-2
CDR3aa: ASSLGPLGTSGRGIAGELF

v_gene: TRBV5-8
CDR3aa: ASSFSRGKSNEQF

v_gene: TRBV5-6
CDR3aa: ASSLEIITRDRGVHEQF

v_gene: TRBV2
CDR3aa: ASSDEGVGFGNEQF

v_gene: TRBV19
CDR3aa: ASRGLADYGYT

v_gene: TRBV5-5
CDR3aa: ASSLPNSPLH

v_gene: TRBV5-1
CDR3aa: ASSLEGDQLF

v_gene: TRBV4-2
CDR3aa: ASSPGQGVFGNQPQH

v_gene: TRBV20-1
CDR3aa: SARPKLYEQY

v_gene: TRBV5-1
CDR3aa: ASSEEGHPGQPQH

v_gene: TRBV14
CDR3aa: ASSHLRAYYNEQF

v_gene: TRBV5-5
CDR3aa: ASSPDYSSYNEQF

v_gene: TRBV29-1
CDR3aa: SVSNGAQPQH

v_gene: TRBV5-1
CDR3aa: ASSLSQVDGYT

v_gene: TRBV5-1
CDR3aa: ASRNGTSAYNEQF

v_gene: TRBV6-5
CDR3aa: ASGLTHREKLF

v_gene: TRBV19
CDR3aa: ASSYGASGANVLT

v_gene: TRBV11-2
CDR3aa: ASGAPSGANVLT

v_gene: TRBV5-1
CDR3aa: ASSSRPGVNTEAF

v_gene: TRBV12-3/TRBV12-4
CDR3aa: ASSLSVGDRGRKLF

v_gene: TRBV12-3/TRBV12-4
CDR3aa: ASSLGTSGKDTQY

v_gene: TRBV5-5
CDR3aa: ASSLVTPAYEQY

v_gene: TRBV7-2
CDR3aa: ASSLAASGSYEEQY

v_gene: TRBV7-2
CDR3aa: ASSLNYLGGTGYT

v_gene: TRBV5-1
CDR3aa: ASSRIGGSGNTIY

v_gene: TRBV5-1
CDR3aa: ASSSRTGNTYEQY

v_gene: TRBV5-1
CDR3aa: ASSDSTNSPLH

v_gene: TRBV20-1
CDR3aa: SARGNTGELF

v_gene: TRBV29-1
CDR3aa: SYAGAPSYNEQF